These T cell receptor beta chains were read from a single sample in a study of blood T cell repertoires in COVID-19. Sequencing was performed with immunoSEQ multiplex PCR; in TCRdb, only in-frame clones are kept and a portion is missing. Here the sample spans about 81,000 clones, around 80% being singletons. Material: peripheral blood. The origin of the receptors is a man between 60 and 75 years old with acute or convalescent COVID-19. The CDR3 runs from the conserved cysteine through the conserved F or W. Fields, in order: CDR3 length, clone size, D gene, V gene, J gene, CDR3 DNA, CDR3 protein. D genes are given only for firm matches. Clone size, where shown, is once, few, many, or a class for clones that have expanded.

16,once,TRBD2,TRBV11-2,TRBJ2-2,TGTGCCAGCAGCTTAAGCGCTAGCGGGACCCCCGGGGAGCTGTTTTTT,CASSLSASGTPGELFF
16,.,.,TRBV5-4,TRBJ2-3,TGTGCCAGCAGCTTGCCGAATGACAGGACGACAGATACGCAGTATTTT,CASSLPNDRTTDTQYF
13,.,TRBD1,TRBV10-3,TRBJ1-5,TGTGCCATCACGGGACAGATTAATCAGCCCCAGCATTTT,CAITGQINQPQHF
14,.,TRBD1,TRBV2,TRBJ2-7,TGTGCCAGCAAAACAGGGGACAGCTCCTACGAGCAGTACTTC,CASKTGDSSYEQYF
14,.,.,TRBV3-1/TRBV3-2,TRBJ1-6,TGTGCCAGCAGCCAAGCGCAGGGGAATTCACCCCTCCACTTT,CASSQAQGNSPLHF
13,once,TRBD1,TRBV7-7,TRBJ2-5,TGTGCTAGCAGCCCACAGGGGGCCGAGACCCAGTACTTC,CASSPQGAETQYF
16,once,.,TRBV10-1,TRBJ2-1,TGCGCCAGCAGTGAGTTGGCCTCCACGAAGTCCAATGAGCAGTTCTTC,CASSELASTKSNEQFF
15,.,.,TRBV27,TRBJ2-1,TGTGCCAGCACCAGGCGCGAAAGCTCCTACAATGAGCAGTTCTTC,CASTRRESSYNEQFF
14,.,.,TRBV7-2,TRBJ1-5,TGTGCCAGCAGCTTGCAGTTTTTCAATCAGCCCCAGCATTTT,CASSLQFFNQPQHF
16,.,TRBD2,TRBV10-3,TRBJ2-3,TGTGCCATCAGGACTCTAGCGGGAGGGTACACAGATACGCAGTATTTT,CAIRTLAGGYTDTQYF
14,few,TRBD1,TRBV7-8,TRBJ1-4,TGTGCCAGCAGCCCCGGACAGGGCTTTGAAAAACTGTTTTTT,CASSPGQGFEKLFF
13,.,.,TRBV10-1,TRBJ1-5,TGCGCCAGCACGGGGTTGGGCAATCAGCCCCAGCATTTT,CASTGLGNQPQHF
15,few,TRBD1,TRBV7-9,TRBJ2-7,TGTGCCAGCAGCTTAGTGGGACAGGGGATACACGAGCAGTACTTC,CASSLVGQGIHEQYF
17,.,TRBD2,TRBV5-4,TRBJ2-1,TGTGCCAGCAGCATCGGGCTAGCGGAAATCTCCTACAATGAGCAGTTCTTC,CASSIGLAEISYNEQFF
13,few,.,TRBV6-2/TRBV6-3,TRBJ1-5,TGTGCCAGCAGTTACGGCCGGGATCAGCCCCAGCATTTT,CASSYGRDQPQHF
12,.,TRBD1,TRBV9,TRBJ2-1,TGTGCCAGCAGCCTCAGGGGGAATGAGCAGTTCTTC,CASSLRGNEQFF
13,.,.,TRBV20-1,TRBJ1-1,TGCAGTGCTAGTATGGCAGAGAACACTGAAGCTTTCTTT,CSASMAENTEAFF
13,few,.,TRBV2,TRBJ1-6,TGTGCCGGAGCGGGGGGACGTAATTCACCCCTCCACTTT,CAGAGGRNSPLHF
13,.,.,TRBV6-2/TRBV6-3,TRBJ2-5,TGTGCCAGCAGTTACGTCAGGGCCGAGACCCAGTACTTC,CASSYVRAETQYF
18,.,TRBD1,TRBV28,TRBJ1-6,TGTGCCAGCAGTACGATCTGGGAGACAGGGGCTCTAAATTCACCCCTCCACTTT,CASSTIWETGALNSPLHF
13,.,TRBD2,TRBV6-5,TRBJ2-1,TGTGCCAGCGGACTAGCGGTATACAATGAGCAGTTCTTC,CASGLAVYNEQFF
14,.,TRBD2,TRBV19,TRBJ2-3,TGTGCCAGTAGGACGGGCGGGAGTTCAGATACGCAGTATTTT,CASRTGGSSDTQYF
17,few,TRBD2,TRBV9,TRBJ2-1,TGTGCCAGCAGCGTAGACCCCCTGGCGGGGGGGTTACATGAGCAGTTCTTC,CASSVDPLAGGLHEQFF
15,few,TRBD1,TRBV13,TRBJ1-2,TGTGCCAGCAGTACAGGGGGGGTGGCAAACTATGGCTACACCTTC,CASSTGGVANYGYTF
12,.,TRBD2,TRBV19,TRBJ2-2,TGTGCCAGTAGTATGGGTAGCGGGGACCTGTTTTTT,CASSMGSGDLFF
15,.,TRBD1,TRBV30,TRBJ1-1,TGTGCCTGGAGTAGAGGGGGGACAGGGAACACTGAAGCTTTCTTT,CAWSRGGTGNTEAFF
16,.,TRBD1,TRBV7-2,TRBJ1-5,TGTGCCAGCAGCTTAGGGGGGACAGGGGGCGGTCAGCCCCAGCATTTT,CASSLGGTGGGQPQHF
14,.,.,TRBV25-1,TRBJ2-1,TGTGCCAGCAGTGAATTTCGACTAAACAATGAGCAGTTCTTC,CASSEFRLNNEQFF
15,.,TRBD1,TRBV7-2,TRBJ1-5,TGTGCCAGCAGCTTCTCACAGGGGGTGGATCAGCCCCAGCATTTT,CASSFSQGVDQPQHF
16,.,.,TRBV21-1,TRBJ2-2,TGTGCCAGCAGCTCTCAGGAGGGAGGAGGGACCGGGGAGCTGTTTTTT,CASSSQEGGGTGELFF
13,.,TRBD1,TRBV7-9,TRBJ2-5,TGTGCCAGCAGCCCAACAGGGGTAGAGACCCAGTACTTC,CASSPTGVETQYF
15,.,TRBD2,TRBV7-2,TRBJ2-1,TGTGCCAGCAGCTTAGCGGCGGGGGAGCACAATGAGCAGTTCTTC,CASSLAAGEHNEQFF
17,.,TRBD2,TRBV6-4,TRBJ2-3,TGTGCCAGCAGTGACCGCCCGGGAGTAGCGGGGTCTGATACGCAGTATTTT,CASSDRPGVAGSDTQYF
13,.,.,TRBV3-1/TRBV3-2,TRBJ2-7,TGTGCCAGCAGCCCACGCGGGGTCTACGAGCAGTACTTC,CASSPRGVYEQYF
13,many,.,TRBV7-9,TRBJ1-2,TGTGCCAGCAGCCAGGGGCAGCTATATGGCTACACCTTC,CASSQGQLYGYTF
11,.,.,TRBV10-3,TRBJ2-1,TGTGCCATCAGGTCCGAGAATGAGCAGTTCTTC,CAIRSENEQFF
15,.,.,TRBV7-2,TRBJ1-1,TGTGCCAGCAGCTGGAGCGCCGCCATGAACACTGAAGCTTTCTTT,CASSWSAAMNTEAFF
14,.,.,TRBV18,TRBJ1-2,TGTGCCAGCTCGGCGGGCCCGACTAACTATGGCTACACCTTC,CASSAGPTNYGYTF
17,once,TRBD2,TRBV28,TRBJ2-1,TGTGCCAGCAAGATCGGGGCTAGCGGCCTGAGGAGGAATGAGCAGTTCTTC,CASKIGASGLRRNEQFF
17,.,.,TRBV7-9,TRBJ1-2,TGTGCCAGCAGCTTAGGTTCCGGGGGGGATAGGATATACGGCTACACCTTC,CASSLGSGGDRIYGYTF
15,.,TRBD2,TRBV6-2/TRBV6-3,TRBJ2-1,TGTGCCAGCAGTTCCACTAGCGGGGGGGCCTATGAGCAGTTCTTC,CASSSTSGGAYEQFF
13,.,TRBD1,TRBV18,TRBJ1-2,TGTGCCAGCTCAGACCGGGACAGTAGTGGCTACACCTTC,CASSDRDSSGYTF
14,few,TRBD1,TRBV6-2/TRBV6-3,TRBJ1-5,TGTGCCAGCAGTTACTGGCAGGGGGCTCAGCCCCAGCATTTT,CASSYWQGAQPQHF
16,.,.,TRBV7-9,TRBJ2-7,TGTGCCAGCAGCTTAGCGCGTGGGAGTGGGTTGTACGAGCAGTACTTC,CASSLARGSGLYEQYF